This record covers a single T cell receptor beta chain. The study ran the assay at deep level. Per the original data handling: Filtering differed since immunoSEQ provided only junctions, with no quality scores. Clones were sequenced by immunoSEQ multiplex PCR, and TCRdb holds only the in-frame ones, with some missing. V and J calls and clone size are given by that table; D and trimming were obtained from the DNA. The data contain about half a million clones, approximately 81% of them singletons. Every contributor of samples was a Caucasian grown-up residing in Nashville, Tennessee. This record comes from a study of shared clonotypes between healthy human individuals. The length of the CDR3 is 14 residues. From germline, CDR1 is SGHRS and CDR2 YFSETQ. Trimming left V 0 bases short and J 2 bases short, with 7 bases between.

The sequenced sample consisted of PBMCs. The V gene is TRBV5-1, the J gene TRBJ2-3, with D unresolved. The source of this sequence is a woman in her thirties or forties in good health. Some clones in this sample may be carry-over from other donors' samples. The CDR3 bases are TGCGCCAGCAGCTTGGACACGCACACAGATACGCAGTATTTT. Translated: CASSLDTHTDTQYF.